This TCR beta chain was sequenced during a study of blood T cell repertoires in COVID-19 (dated by TCRdb to between 2020 and 2021). Context from the whole study: Samples covering the acute and convalescent phases of COVID-19 were provided by collaborators in the United States, Italy and Spain. The prospective study material was composed of cDNA or gDNA derived from T cells, B-cell-depleted T cells, or PBMCs. The dataset comprised deeply sampled blood TCRbeta repertoires from subjects exposed to, actively infected with, or recovered from COVID-19. The repertoires were released in a freely available public database intended as a resource for research on the immune response to SARS-CoV-2. Samples were obtained from the ongoing ImmuneRACE study (first 160 participants) and from 1,254 subjects provided by 6 global collaborators. Nearly every sample came with metadata listing a de-identified subject ID, COVID-19 status, age in years and sex. HLA class I and class II types, where available, came from metadata supplied by the sample provider rather than from assay-based typing. Beyond this particular receptor, the publication reports: The quantity of clinical and demographic metadata differed by source and by participant and was supplied without curation.

Its CDR3 holds 15 amino acids, cysteine through phenylalanine. Only the CDR3 DNA stays, 45 bases, in frame from base 1. Trimmed from V: 8 bases; trimmed from J: 7 bases; junction bases lacking a gene match: 15. CDR1 and CDR2 (SQVTM, ANQGSEA) derive from the germline V gene. Turning to this clone: The antigen it binds to is not known. The input lacks base qualities; no much larger clone sits a single base away.

The collaborating institutions used their own protocols to collect whole blood in K2EDTA tubes. For TCRbeta analysis, collaborators shipped samples in one of three forms: frozen whole blood, isolated PBMCs, or DNA extracted from either of those sample types. TCRbeta CDR3 regions were amplified from genomic DNA using the immunoSEQ Assay, a bias-controlled multiplex PCR. Per the original workflow: The number of nucleated cells in each sample was estimated from the amplification of reference gene primers within the assay. To quantify the absolute abundance of each unique TCRbeta CDR3 rearrangement, sequence reads were collapsed and filtered. Productive Simpson clonality was computed per sample as the square root of Simpson's diversity index over productive rearrangements. TCRdb mirrors the immuneACCESS table, restricted to in-frame sequences. Some clones are absent from its copies; in checked studies, under half trace to an unresolved V gene, and the reason for the others is unknown. D and trimming were read from the DNA, whereas the V and J calls and clone size are those reported in that table. This sample has 100,000 or so clones in its table, and about 85% of those were observed once. The ten largest clones add up to 1.5% to 2% of the sample.

This clonotype was sampled from a woman in her sixties or seventies with active or convalescent COVID-19. The sequenced sample consisted of peripheral blood. The chain is encoded by TRBV29-1 joined to TRBJ2-1, with 9 bases in between that match TRBD2. The CDR3 has the sequence CSTPGAGGPNNEQFF. At the DNA level, the sequence is TGCAGCACGCCCGGGGCGGGAGGGCCTAATAATGAGCAGTTCTTC.